Listed below are T cell receptor beta chains from one sample, sequenced in a study of CD8 T cells in ankylosing spondylitis. TCRdb processed the 5' RACE reads anew with MiXCR; each CDR3 protein has one entry. The data show 400,000 to 450,000 distinct CDR3 sequences, roughly 18% seen once. Input material: blood, either unsorted or a sorted T cell fraction (not recorded which). These receptors were collected from a male donor with ankylosing spondylitis. The CDR3 runs from the conserved cysteine through the conserved F or W. The D gene is left open where the match is weak. Expanded clones get a size class; other rows say once, few or many, or leave the size out.

clone size: many; D gene: TRBD1; V gene: TRBV28; J gene: TRBJ1-5; CDR3 DNA: TGTGCCAGCGACAGGGACCCTCAGCCCCAGCATTTT; CDR3 protein: CASDRDPQPQHF
clone size: .; D gene: .; V gene: TRBV7-3; J gene: TRBJ2-1; CDR3 DNA: TGTGCCAGCAGCTCCCCTGGGCATGGGGGTGAGCAGTTCTTC; CDR3 protein: CASSSPGHGGEQFF
clone size: .; D gene: TRBD1; V gene: TRBV6-5; J gene: TRBJ1-2; CDR3 DNA: TGTGCCAGCAGTTTACAGGGGCATGGCTACACCTTC; CDR3 protein: CASSLQGHGYTF
clone size: .; D gene: .; V gene: TRBV12-3/TRBV12-4; J gene: TRBJ1-4; CDR3 DNA: TGTGCCAGCAGTTTCGGCAGGGAAAATGAAAAACTGTTTTTT; CDR3 protein: CASSFGRENEKLFF
clone size: .; D gene: .; V gene: TRBV18; J gene: TRBJ2-7; CDR3 DNA: TGTGCCAGCTCACCAGACGGGAATTCCTACGAGCAGTACTTC; CDR3 protein: CASSPDGNSYEQYF
clone size: .; D gene: TRBD1; V gene: TRBV6-1; J gene: TRBJ2-1; CDR3 DNA: TGTGCCAGCAGTGAACAGGGGGTGTTGGGGTTCTTC; CDR3 protein: CASSEQGVLGFF
clone size: .; D gene: .; V gene: TRBV9; J gene: TRBJ2-5; CDR3 DNA: TGTGCCAGCAGCGTAAGCCCGAGGGAGACCCAGTACTTC; CDR3 protein: CASSVSPRETQYF
clone size: few; D gene: .; V gene: TRBV20-1; J gene: TRBJ2-1; CDR3 DNA: TGCAGTGCTAGAGGACCCGACAGCTCCTACAATGAGCAGTTCTTC; CDR3 protein: CSARGPDSSYNEQFF
clone size: .; D gene: TRBD2; V gene: TRBV5-5; J gene: TRBJ2-7; CDR3 DNA: TGTGCCAGCAGCTTGGTGGGGACTAGCGGATTCAGCTCCTACGAGCAGTACTTC; CDR3 protein: CASSLVGTSGFSSYEQYF
clone size: .; D gene: TRBD1; V gene: TRBV29-1; J gene: TRBJ1-2; CDR3 DNA: TGCAGCGTTGAAGGGGCCGTGGCAGGGGGTGGCTACACCTTC; CDR3 protein: CSVEGAVAGGGYTF
clone size: .; D gene: TRBD1; V gene: TRBV27; J gene: TRBJ1-5; CDR3 DNA: TGTGCCAGCAGCCTACGCCCGACAGGGATGGGTTCCCAGCATTTT; CDR3 protein: CASSLRPTGMGSQHF
clone size: .; D gene: TRBD2; V gene: TRBV20-1; J gene: TRBJ2-1; CDR3 DNA: TGCAGTGGCACCACCCTCGGGAGGGCCGTGAATGAGCAGTTCTTC; CDR3 protein: CSGTTLGRAVNEQFF
clone size: many; D gene: TRBD2; V gene: TRBV7-2; J gene: TRBJ2-1; CDR3 DNA: TGTGCCAGCAGCTTCGGACTAGCGGGAGGGGACAATGAGCAGTTCTTC; CDR3 protein: CASSFGLAGGDNEQFF
clone size: .; D gene: .; V gene: TRBV5-1; J gene: TRBJ2-3; CDR3 DNA: TGCGCCAGCAGCGGGGGGAACTTAATTTTCACAGATACGCAGTATTTT; CDR3 protein: CASSGGNLIFTDTQYF
clone size: few; D gene: TRBD2; V gene: TRBV20-1; J gene: TRBJ2-1; CDR3 DNA: TGCAGTGCTAAACCGGGACTAGCGAGCTACAATGAGCAGTTCTTC; CDR3 protein: CSAKPGLASYNEQFF
clone size: medium-sized; D gene: TRBD2; V gene: TRBV29-1; J gene: TRBJ2-7; CDR3 DNA: TGCAGCACCCAGACTAGCGGAGGCGAGCAGTACTTC; CDR3 protein: CSTQTSGGEQYF
clone size: few; D gene: TRBD2; V gene: TRBV5-1; J gene: TRBJ2-7; CDR3 DNA: TGCGCCAGCAGTCCAGGGGCTAGCGGGGGCCTCTACGAGCAGTACTTC; CDR3 protein: CASSPGASGGLYEQYF
clone size: many; D gene: TRBD2; V gene: TRBV12-3/TRBV12-4; J gene: TRBJ2-1; CDR3 DNA: TGTGCCAGCAGTACCCGGACTAGCTTTGAGTTCTTC; CDR3 protein: CASSTRTSFEFF
clone size: .; D gene: TRBD1; V gene: TRBV6-1; J gene: TRBJ2-7; CDR3 DNA: TGTGCCAGCATCCTGACAGGGGCCCAATACGAGCAGTACTTC; CDR3 protein: CASILTGAQYEQYF
clone size: few; D gene: .; V gene: TRBV5-5; J gene: TRBJ2-3; CDR3 DNA: TGTGCCAGCAGCTTGATGGGGGTCAGCACAGATACGCAGTATTTT; CDR3 protein: CASSLMGVSTDTQYF
clone size: many; D gene: .; V gene: TRBV9; J gene: TRBJ2-7; CDR3 DNA: TGTGCCCGACCTTACGAGCAGTACTTC; CDR3 protein: CARPYEQYF
clone size: .; D gene: .; V gene: TRBV21-1; J gene: TRBJ2-1; CDR3 DNA: TGTGCCAGCAGCAAAGCGTGGTCTTCGTCCTGGGAGCAGTTCTTC; CDR3 protein: CASSKAWSSSWEQFF
clone size: .; D gene: .; V gene: TRBV20-1; J gene: TRBJ2-7; CDR3 DNA: TGCAGTGCTAGTCCGGGGACCTACGAGCAGTACTTC; CDR3 protein: CSASPGTYEQYF
clone size: few; D gene: .; V gene: TRBV19; J gene: TRBJ2-7; CDR3 DNA: TGTGCCAGTAGTATCGCCGGCCAAACCTACGAGCAGTACTTC; CDR3 protein: CASSIAGQTYEQYF
clone size: .; D gene: TRBD1; V gene: TRBV5-1; J gene: TRBJ2-2; CDR3 DNA: TGCGCCAGCAGCACCCTGACAGGGTCGGTCGGGGAGCTGTTTTTT; CDR3 protein: CASSTLTGSVGELFF
clone size: few; D gene: .; V gene: TRBV5-5; J gene: TRBJ1-1; CDR3 DNA: TGTGCCAGCACCTTGCAACCAAGCACTGAAGCTTTCTTT; CDR3 protein: CASTLQPSTEAFF
clone size: .; D gene: .; V gene: TRBV5-1; J gene: TRBJ1-2; CDR3 DNA: TGCGCCAGCAGCTTGGTCCCCGGTAACTATGGCTACACCTTC; CDR3 protein: CASSLVPGNYGYTF
clone size: .; D gene: .; V gene: TRBV6-1; J gene: TRBJ1-4; CDR3 DNA: TGTGCCAGCACCAACAGCGCAACTAATGAAAAACTGTTTTTT; CDR3 protein: CASTNSATNEKLFF
clone size: .; D gene: TRBD1; V gene: TRBV6-5; J gene: TRBJ2-7; CDR3 DNA: TGTGCCAGCAGTTCCCGATACGGGACAGGGGGCTACGAGCAGTACTTC; CDR3 protein: CASSSRYGTGGYEQYF
clone size: few; D gene: .; V gene: TRBV5-5; J gene: TRBJ2-3; CDR3 DNA: TGTGCCAGCAGCTTCAGGGCCCTCCAGATCACAGATACGCAGTATTTT; CDR3 protein: CASSFRALQITDTQYF
clone size: few; D gene: .; V gene: TRBV2; J gene: TRBJ1-1; CDR3 DNA: TGTGCCAGCATTTTGTACATGAACACTGAAGCTTTCTTT; CDR3 protein: CASILYMNTEAFF
clone size: few; D gene: .; V gene: TRBV7-7; J gene: TRBJ2-5; CDR3 DNA: TGTGCTAGCACCCCGACAGATTTTTGGAAGACCCAGTACTTC; CDR3 protein: CASTPTDFWKTQYF
clone size: few; D gene: TRBD1; V gene: TRBV19; J gene: TRBJ1-6; CDR3 DNA: TGTGCCAGTAGTCAACCGACAGGGTCCTATAATTCACCCCTCCACTTT; CDR3 protein: CASSQPTGSYNSPLHF
clone size: .; D gene: .; V gene: TRBV3-1; J gene: TRBJ1-1; CDR3 DNA: TGTGCCAGCAGCCAAAGTGGGGGCGCGGCTGAAGCTTTCTTT; CDR3 protein: CASSQSGGAAEAFF
clone size: .; D gene: .; V gene: TRBV6-1; J gene: TRBJ1-4; CDR3 DNA: TGTGCCAGCAAAGGCGGCGGAGGTCAGGAAAAACTGTTTTTT; CDR3 protein: CASKGGGGQEKLFF
clone size: .; D gene: TRBD2; V gene: TRBV24-1; J gene: TRBJ2-2; CDR3 DNA: TGTGCCACCAGGGAGGGACTAGCGGCTAACACCGGGGAGCTGTTTTTT; CDR3 protein: CATREGLAANTGELFF
clone size: few; D gene: .; V gene: TRBV4-1; J gene: TRBJ2-7; CDR3 DNA: TGCGCCAGCAGCCAAGCTTCTAGCGCTAACTCCTACGAGCAGTACTTC; CDR3 protein: CASSQASSANSYEQYF
clone size: .; D gene: TRBD1; V gene: TRBV20-1; J gene: TRBJ1-2; CDR3 DNA: TGCAGTGCTAGAGATATAAGGGGGCTTAACTATGGCTACACCTTC; CDR3 protein: CSARDIRGLNYGYTF
clone size: .; D gene: TRBD2; V gene: TRBV15; J gene: TRBJ2-3; CDR3 DNA: TGTGCCACCAGCCGCTGGGAAGGGTTTGCGGGAGGCTTCGACGCAGATACGCAGTATTTT; CDR3 protein: CATSRWEGFAGGFDADTQYF
clone size: .; D gene: .; V gene: TRBV11-3; J gene: TRBJ2-7; CDR3 DNA: TGTGCCAGCAGCTCCGCGGGACCAACCTACGAGCAGTACTTC; CDR3 protein: CASSSAGPTYEQYF
clone size: .; D gene: .; V gene: TRBV5-1; J gene: TRBJ2-4; CDR3 DNA: TGCGCCAGCAGCTTGGGCCCATCAATTGGGACCCTCCTAGCCAAAAACATTCAGTACTTC; CDR3 protein: CASSLGPSIGTLLAKNIQYF
clone size: few; D gene: .; V gene: TRBV3-1; J gene: TRBJ2-3; CDR3 DNA: TGTGCCAGCAGCCAAGGGTTAGTCCCCACAGATACGCAGTATTTT; CDR3 protein: CASSQGLVPTDTQYF
clone size: .; D gene: TRBD2; V gene: TRBV11-2; J gene: TRBJ2-2; CDR3 DNA: TGTGCCAGCAGCCCCAGACTAGCGGGAGAGATAGCGAACACCGGGGAGCTGTTTTTT; CDR3 protein: CASSPRLAGEIANTGELFF
clone size: few; D gene: TRBD2; V gene: TRBV11-2; J gene: TRBJ2-2; CDR3 DNA: TGTGCCAGCAGAGGACTAGCTGGGACCGGGGAGCTGTTTTTT; CDR3 protein: CASRGLAGTGELFF
clone size: many; D gene: .; V gene: TRBV7-2; J gene: TRBJ2-1; CDR3 DNA: TGTGCCAGCAGCCCCCGTTGGTTTTCCAATGAGCAGTTCTTC; CDR3 protein: CASSPRWFSNEQFF
clone size: .; D gene: TRBD1; V gene: TRBV5-6; J gene: TRBJ1-6; CDR3 DNA: TGTGCCAGCAGCCGTCCCCACAGGGGTCGGAACTCACCCCTCCACTTT; CDR3 protein: CASSRPHRGRNSPLHF
clone size: .; D gene: .; V gene: TRBV20-1; J gene: TRBJ1-5; CDR3 DNA: TGCAGTGCTAGCCGGGACAACAATCAGCCCCAGCATTTT; CDR3 protein: CSASRDNNQPQHF
clone size: .; D gene: TRBD2; V gene: TRBV7-6; J gene: TRBJ2-3; CDR3 DNA: TGTGCCAGCAGCTTAAGAGCGGGGGGTAACACAGATACGCAGTATTTT; CDR3 protein: CASSLRAGGNTDTQYF